This TCR beta chain was captured by sequencing in a study of patients and donors after allogeneic stem cell transplantation. Per germline, CDR1 LNHDA and CDR2 SQIVND (reference sequence). There are 12 residues in the CDR3. Trimming stripped 6 bases from V and 13 bases from J, with 13 bases between. This clonotype came up a few times. TCRdb processed the RT-PCR reads anew with MiXCR; each CDR3 protein has one entry. The table records some 880,000 distinct CDR3 sequences, about 20% of them present only once. Material: blood, either unsorted or a sorted T cell fraction (not recorded which). The source of this sequence is a human donor who was either an allogeneic HSCT recipient or a stem cell or donor lymphocyte infusion donor (not recorded which). It is not recorded whose cells these are; they may come from a transplant donor. This sequence joins TRBV19 and TRBJ1-6, with D hard to call. The CDR3 nucleotides read TGTGCCAGTAGCCAGGACCTACGGCCCCTCCACTTT. It is translated as CASSQDLRPLHF.